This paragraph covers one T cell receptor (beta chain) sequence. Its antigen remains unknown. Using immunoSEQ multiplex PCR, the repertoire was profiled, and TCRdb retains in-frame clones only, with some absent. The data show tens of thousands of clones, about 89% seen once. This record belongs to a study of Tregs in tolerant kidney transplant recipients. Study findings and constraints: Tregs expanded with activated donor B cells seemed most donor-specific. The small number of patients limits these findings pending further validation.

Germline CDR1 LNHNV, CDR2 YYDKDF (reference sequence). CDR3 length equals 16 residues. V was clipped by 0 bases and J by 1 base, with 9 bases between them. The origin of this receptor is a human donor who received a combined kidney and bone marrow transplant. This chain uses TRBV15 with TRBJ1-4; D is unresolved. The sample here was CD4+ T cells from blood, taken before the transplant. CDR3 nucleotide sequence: TGTGCCACCAGCAGAGATCGAGGTGGAACTAATGAAAAACTGTTTTTT. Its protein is CATSRDRGGTNEKLFF.